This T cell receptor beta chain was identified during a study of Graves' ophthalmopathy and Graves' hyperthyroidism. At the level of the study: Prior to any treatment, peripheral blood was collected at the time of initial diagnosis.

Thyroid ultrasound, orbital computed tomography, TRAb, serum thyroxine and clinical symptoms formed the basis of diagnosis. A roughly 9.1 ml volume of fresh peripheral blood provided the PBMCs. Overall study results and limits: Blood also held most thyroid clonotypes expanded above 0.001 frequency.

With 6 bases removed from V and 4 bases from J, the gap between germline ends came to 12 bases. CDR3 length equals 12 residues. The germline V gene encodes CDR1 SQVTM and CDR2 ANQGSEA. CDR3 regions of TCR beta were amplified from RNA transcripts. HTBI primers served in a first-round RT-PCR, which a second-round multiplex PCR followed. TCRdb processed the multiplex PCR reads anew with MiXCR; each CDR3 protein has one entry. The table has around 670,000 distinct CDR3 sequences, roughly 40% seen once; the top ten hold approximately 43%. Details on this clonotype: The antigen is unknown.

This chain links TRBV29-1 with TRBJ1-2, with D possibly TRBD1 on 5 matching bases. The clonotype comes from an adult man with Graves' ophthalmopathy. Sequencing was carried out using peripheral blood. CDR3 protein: CSVRKTAYGYTF. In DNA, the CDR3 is TGCAGCGTCCGGAAGACAGCCTATGGCTACACCTTC.